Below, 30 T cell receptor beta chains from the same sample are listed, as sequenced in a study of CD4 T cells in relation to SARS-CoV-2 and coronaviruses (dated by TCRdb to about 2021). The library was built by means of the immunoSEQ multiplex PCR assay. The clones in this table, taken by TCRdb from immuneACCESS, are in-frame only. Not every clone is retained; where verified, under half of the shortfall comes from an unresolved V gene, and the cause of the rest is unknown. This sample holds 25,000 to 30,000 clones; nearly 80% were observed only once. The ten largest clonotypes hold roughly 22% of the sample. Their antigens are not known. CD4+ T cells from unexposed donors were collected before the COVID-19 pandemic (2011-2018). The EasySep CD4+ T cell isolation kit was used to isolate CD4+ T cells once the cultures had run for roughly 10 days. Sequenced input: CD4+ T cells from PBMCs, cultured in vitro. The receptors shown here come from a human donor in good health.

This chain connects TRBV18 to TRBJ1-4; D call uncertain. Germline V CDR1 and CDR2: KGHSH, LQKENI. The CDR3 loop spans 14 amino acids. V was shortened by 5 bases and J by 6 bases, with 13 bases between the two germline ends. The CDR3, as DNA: TGTGCCAGCTCAAACCGGGCGAGACATGAAAAACTGTTTTTT. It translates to CASSNRARHEKLFF.

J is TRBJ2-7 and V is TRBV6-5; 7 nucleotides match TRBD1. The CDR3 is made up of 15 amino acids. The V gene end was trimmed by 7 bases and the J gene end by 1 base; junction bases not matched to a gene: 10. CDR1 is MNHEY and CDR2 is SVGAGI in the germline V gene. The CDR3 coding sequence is TGTGCCAGCACCGGTCCCCGACAGGGTTCCTACGAGCAGTACTTC. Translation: CASTGPRQGSYEQYF.

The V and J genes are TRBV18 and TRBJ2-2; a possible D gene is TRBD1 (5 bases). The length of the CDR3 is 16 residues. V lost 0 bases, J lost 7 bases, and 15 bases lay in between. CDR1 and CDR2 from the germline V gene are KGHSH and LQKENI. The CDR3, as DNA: TGTGCCAGCTCACCACCTATTTCAGGGTCCGGCGGGGAGCTGTTTTTT. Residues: CASSPPISGSGGELFF.

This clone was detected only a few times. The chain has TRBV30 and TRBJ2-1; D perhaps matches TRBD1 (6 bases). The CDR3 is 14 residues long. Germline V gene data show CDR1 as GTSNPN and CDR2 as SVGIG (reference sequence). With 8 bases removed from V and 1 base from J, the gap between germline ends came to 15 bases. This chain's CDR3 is CATFRGKSYNEQFF. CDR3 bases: TGTGCCACCTTCAGGGGAAAGTCCTACAATGAGCAGTTCTTC.

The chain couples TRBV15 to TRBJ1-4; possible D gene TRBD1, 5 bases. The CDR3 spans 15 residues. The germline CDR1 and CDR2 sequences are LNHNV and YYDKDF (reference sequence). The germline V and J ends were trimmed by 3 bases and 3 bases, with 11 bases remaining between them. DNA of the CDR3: TGTGCCACCAGCAGTACCAGGGTGGCTAATGAAAAACTGTTTTTT. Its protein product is CATSSTRVANEKLFF.

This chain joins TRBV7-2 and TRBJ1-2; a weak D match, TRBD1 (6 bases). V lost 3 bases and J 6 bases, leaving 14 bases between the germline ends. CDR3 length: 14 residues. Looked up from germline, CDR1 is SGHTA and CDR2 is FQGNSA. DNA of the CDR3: TGTGCCAGCAGCTTGGATCAGGGGCGTGATGGCTACACCTTC. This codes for CASSLDQGRDGYTF.

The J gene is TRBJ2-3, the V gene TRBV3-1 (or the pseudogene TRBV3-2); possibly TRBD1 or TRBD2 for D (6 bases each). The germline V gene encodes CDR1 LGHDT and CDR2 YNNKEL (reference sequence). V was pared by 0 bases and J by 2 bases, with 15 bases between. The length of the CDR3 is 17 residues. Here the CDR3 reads CASSQEEGGSFTDTQYF. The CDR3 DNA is TGTGCCAGCAGCCAAGAAGAGGGGGGCTCGTTCACAGATACGCAGTATTTT.

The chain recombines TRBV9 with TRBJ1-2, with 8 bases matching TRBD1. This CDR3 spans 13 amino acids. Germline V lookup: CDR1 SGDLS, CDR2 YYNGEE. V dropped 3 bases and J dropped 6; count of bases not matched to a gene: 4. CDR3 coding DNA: TGTGCCAGCAGCGGACAGGGGACGAATGGCTACACCTTC. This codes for CASSGQGTNGYTF.

CDR3 residues: CASLSTDTQYF. The CDR3 coding sequence is TGTGCCAGCCTTAGTACAGATACGCAGTATTTT. V gene TRBV21-1 combines with J gene TRBJ2-3; the table's TRBD2 call for D was not verified on the DNA. TRBV21-1 is a documented pseudogene. The CDR3 is 11 residues long.

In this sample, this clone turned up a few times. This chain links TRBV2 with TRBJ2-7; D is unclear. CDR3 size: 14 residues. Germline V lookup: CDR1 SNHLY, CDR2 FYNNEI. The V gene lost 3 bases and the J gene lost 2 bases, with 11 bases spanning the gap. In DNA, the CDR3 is TGTGCCAGCAGTGAGCTGGGATCCACCTACGAGCAGTACTTC. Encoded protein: CASSELGSTYEQYF.

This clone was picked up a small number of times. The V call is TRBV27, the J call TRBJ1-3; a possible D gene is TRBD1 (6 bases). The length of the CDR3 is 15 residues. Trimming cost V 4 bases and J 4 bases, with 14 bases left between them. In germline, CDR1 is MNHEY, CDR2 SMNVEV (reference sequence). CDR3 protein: CASSWGAGPGNTIYF. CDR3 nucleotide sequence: TGTGCCAGCAGTTGGGGGGCAGGCCCCGGAAACACCATATATTTT.

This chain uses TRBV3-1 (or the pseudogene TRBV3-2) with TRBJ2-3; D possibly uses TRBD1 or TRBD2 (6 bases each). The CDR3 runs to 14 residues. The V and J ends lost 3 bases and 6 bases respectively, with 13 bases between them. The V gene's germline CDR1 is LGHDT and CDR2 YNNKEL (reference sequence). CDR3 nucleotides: TGTGCCAGCAGCCAGGCCAGGGGAGGCGATACGCAGTATTTT. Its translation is CASSQARGGDTQYF.

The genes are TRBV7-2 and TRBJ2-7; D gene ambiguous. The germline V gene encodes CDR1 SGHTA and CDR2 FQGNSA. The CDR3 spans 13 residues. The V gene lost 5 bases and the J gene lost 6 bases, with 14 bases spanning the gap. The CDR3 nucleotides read TGTGCCAGCAGCCCGGCGCCTAGATCCGAGCAGTACTTC. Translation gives CASSPAPRSEQYF.

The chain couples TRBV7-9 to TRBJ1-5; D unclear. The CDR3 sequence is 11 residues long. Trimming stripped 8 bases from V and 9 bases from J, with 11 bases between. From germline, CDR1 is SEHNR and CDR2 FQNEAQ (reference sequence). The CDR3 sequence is CASGWESPQHF. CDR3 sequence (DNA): TGTGCCAGCGGGTGGGAGTCGCCCCAGCATTTT.

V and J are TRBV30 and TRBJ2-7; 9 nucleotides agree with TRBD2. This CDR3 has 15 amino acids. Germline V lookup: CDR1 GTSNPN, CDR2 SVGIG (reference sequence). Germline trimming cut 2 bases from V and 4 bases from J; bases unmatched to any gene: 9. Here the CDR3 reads CAWSSKTSGSYEQYF. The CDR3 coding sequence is TGTGCCTGGAGTTCTAAGACTAGCGGTTCGTACGAGCAGTACTTC. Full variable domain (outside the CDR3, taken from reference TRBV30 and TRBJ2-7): SQTIHQWPATLVQPVGSPLSLECTVEGTSNPNLYWYRQAAGRGLQLLFYSVGIGQISSEVPQNLSASRPQDRQFILSSKKLLLSDSGFYLCAWSSKTSGSYEQYFGPGTRLTVT.

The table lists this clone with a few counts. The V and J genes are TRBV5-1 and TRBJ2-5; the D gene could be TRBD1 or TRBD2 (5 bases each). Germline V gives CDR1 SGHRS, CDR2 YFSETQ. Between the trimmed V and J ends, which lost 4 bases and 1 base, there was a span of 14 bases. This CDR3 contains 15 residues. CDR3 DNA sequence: TGCGCCAGCAGCCCCACATGGGGGTTCCAAGAGACCCAGTACTTC. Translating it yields CASSPTWGFQETQYF.

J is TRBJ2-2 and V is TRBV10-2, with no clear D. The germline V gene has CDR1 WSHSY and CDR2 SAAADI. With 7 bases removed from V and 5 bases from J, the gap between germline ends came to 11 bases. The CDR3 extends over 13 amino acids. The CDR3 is CASTGFLTGELFF. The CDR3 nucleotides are TGCGCCAGCACCGGGTTCTTGACCGGGGAGCTGTTTTTT.

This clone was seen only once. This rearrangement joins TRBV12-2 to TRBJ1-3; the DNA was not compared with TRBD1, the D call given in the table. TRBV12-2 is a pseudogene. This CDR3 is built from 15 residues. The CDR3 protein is CASRLAPSSGNTIYF. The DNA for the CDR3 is TGTGCAAGTCGCTTAGCGCCCAGCTCTGGAAACACCATATATTTT.

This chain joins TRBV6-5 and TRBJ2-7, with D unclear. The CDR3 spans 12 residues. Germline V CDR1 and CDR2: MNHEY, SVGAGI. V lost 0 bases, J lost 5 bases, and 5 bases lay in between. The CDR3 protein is CASSYSWDEQYF. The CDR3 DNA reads TGTGCCAGCAGTTACTCGTGGGACGAGCAGTACTTC.

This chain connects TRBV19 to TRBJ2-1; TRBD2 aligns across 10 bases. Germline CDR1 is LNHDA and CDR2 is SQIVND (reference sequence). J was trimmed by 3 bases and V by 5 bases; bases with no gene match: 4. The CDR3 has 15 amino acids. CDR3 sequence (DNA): TGTGCCAGTAGTTTGGCTAGCGGGAGCTACAATGAGCAGTTCTTC. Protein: CASSLASGSYNEQFF.

The DNA for the CDR3 is TGTGCCAGCAGCCTCCACTACGAGCAGTACTTC. It translates to CASSLHYEQYF. The J gene is TRBJ2-7, the V gene TRBV3-1 (or the pseudogene TRBV3-2); D is ambiguous. Germline CDR1 is LGHDT and CDR2 is YNNKEL (reference sequence). The CDR3 covers 11 residues. V was shortened by 4 bases and J by 3 bases, with 4 bases between the two germline ends.

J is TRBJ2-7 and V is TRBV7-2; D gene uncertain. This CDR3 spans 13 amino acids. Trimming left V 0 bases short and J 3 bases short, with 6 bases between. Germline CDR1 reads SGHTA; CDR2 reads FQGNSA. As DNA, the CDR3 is TGTGCCAGCAGCTTAGCAGTGAGCTACGAGCAGTACTTC. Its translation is CASSLAVSYEQYF.

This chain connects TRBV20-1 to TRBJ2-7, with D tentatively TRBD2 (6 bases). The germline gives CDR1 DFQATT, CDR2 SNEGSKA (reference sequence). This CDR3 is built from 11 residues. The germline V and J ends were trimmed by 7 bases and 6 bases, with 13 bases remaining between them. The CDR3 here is CSGALASEQYF. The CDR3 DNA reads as TGCAGTGGCGCCCTAGCGTCCGAGCAGTACTTC.

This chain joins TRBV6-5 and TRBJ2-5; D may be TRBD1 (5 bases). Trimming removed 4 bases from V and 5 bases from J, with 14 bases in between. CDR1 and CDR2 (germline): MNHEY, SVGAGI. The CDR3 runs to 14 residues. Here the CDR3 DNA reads TGTGCCAGCAGTTTACAGGCGACCCACGAGACCCAGTACTTC. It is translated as CASSLQATHETQYF.

DNA of the CDR3: TGTGCCAGCAGTGAATCCTGGGGGGGCACCGGGGAGCTGTTTTTT. Amino acid sequence: CASSESWGGTGELFF. The J gene is TRBJ2-2, the V gene TRBV25-1; 7 bases fit TRBD2. The CDR3 contains 15 residues. Germline V gene data show CDR1 as MGHDK and CDR2 as SYGVNS. The J segment lost 4 bases and the V segment lost 1 base, leaving 3 bases of the junction unmatched.

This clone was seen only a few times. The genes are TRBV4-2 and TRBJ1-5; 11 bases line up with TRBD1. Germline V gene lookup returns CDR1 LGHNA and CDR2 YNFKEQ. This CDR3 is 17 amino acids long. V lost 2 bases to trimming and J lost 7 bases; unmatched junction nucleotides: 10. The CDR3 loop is CASSQSGTGGGGQPQHF. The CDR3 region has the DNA TGTGCCAGCAGCCAATCCGGGACAGGGGGTGGAGGACAGCCCCAGCATTTT.

CDR3 region: CASSQETRGVFQNTQYF. The CDR3 region has the DNA TGCGCCAGCAGCCAAGAGACCAGGGGAGTATTCCAAAATACGCAGTATTTT. The chain is built from TRBV4-3 and TRBJ2-3, with a weak D call TRBD1 (6 bases). The germline gives CDR1 LGHNA, CDR2 YSLEER. This CDR3 is built from 17 residues. Between the trimmed V and J ends, which lost 0 bases and 7 bases, there was a span of 20 bases.

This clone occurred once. The CDR3 DNA reads as TGTGCCAGCAGCCCTTTTTTAAACTCTGGGGCCAACGTCCTGACTTTC. It specifies CASSPFLNSGANVLTF. The V gene is TRBV11-2, the J gene TRBJ2-6; D uncertain. Trimming cost V 5 bases and J 0 bases, with 11 bases left between them. Germline assignment: CDR1 SGHAT and CDR2 FQNNGV. The CDR3 runs 16 residues.

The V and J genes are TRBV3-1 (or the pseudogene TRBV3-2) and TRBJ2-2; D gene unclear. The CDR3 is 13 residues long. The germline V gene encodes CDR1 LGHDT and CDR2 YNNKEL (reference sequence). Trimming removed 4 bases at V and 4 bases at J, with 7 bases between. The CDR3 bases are TGTGCCAGCAGCCCCAACTTCACCGGGGAGCTGTTTTTT. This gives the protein CASSPNFTGELFF.

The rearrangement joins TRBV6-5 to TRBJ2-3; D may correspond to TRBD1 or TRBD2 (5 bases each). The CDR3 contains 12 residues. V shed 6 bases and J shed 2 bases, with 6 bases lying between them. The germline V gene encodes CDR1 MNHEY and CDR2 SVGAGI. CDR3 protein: CASRGDTDTQYF. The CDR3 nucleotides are TGTGCCAGCAGGGGGGACACAGATACGCAGTATTTT.